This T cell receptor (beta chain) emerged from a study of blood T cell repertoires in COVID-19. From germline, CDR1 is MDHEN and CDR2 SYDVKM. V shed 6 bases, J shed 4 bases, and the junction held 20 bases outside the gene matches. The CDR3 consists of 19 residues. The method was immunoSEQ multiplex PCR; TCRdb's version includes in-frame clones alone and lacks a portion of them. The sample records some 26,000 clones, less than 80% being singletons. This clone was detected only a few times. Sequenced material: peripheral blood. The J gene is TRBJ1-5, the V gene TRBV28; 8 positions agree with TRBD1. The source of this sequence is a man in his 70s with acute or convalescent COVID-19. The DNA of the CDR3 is TGTGCCAGCAGCCCCAGCTCGAGACAGGGGAAGGCTTTGAATCAGCCCCAGCATTTT. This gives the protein CASSPSSRQGKALNQPQHF. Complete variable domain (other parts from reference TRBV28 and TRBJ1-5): DVKVTQSSRYLVKRTGEKVFLECVQDMDHENMFWYRQDPGLGLRLIYFSYDVKMKEKGDIPEGYSVSREKKERFSLILESASTNQTSMYLCASSPSSRQGKALNQPQHFGDGTRLSIL.